The 13 T cell receptor beta chains below were found in one sample sequenced in a study of blood T cell repertoires in COVID-19. Sequencing was performed with immunoSEQ multiplex PCR; in TCRdb, only in-frame clones are kept and a portion is missing. The sample carries approximately 68,000 clones, nearly 90% recorded once. Sequenced: peripheral blood. Receptors were obtained from a man aged 70 or older with active or convalescent COVID-19.

J is TRBJ1-2 and V is TRBV15, with D perhaps matching TRBD1 (5 bases). Germline assignment: CDR1 LNHNV and CDR2 YYDKDF (reference sequence). CDR3 length: 14 residues. V lost 0 bases, J lost 4 bases, and 9 bases lay in between. CDR3 sequence (DNA): TGTGCCACCAGCAGAGATGCACAGGCCTATGGCTACACCTTC. Translating gives CATSRDAQAYGYTF.

The chain links TRBV18 to TRBJ2-1; TRBD1 matches at 8 bases. CDR1 KGHSH and CDR2 LQKENI come from the germline V gene. There are 15 residues in the CDR3. The ends lost 0 bases at V and 5 bases at J; junction bases unmatched: 3. For the CDR3, the DNA is TGTGCCAGCTCACCACCGCGGGACAGGAACAATGAGCAGTTCTTC. This translates into CASSPPRDRNNEQFF.

The V and J genes are TRBV11-3 and TRBJ2-3, with 13 bases aligning to TRBD2. The CDR3 totals 17 residues. V lost 4 bases and J lost 7; bases outside the gene matches: 11. Germline values: CDR1 SGHNT, CDR2 YENEEA. CDR3 nucleotide sequence: TGTGCCAGCAGCTCCGAGACTAGCGGGAGGCTCTCTAATACGCAGTATTTT. Amino acids: CASSSETSGRLSNTQYF.

The gene calls are TRBV14 and TRBJ1-3; possible D gene TRBD1, 5 bases. Germline-derived CDR1 and CDR2 are SGHDN and FVKESK. The CDR3 spans 15 residues. V shed 4 bases and J shed 0 bases, with 10 bases lying between them. The CDR3: CASSPRGYSGNTIYF. CDR3 nucleotide sequence: TGTGCCAGCAGCCCCCGGGGGTACTCTGGAAACACCATATATTTT. The full variable domain, rest sourced from reference TRBV14 and TRBJ1-3, is EAGVTQFPSHSVIEKGQTVTLRCDPISGHDNLYWYRRVMGKEIKFLLHFVKESKQDESGMPNNRFLAERTGGTYSTLKVQPAELEDSGVYFCASSPRGYSGNTIYFGEGSWLTVV.

The V and J genes are TRBV19 and TRBJ1-1; D is possibly TRBD1 (6 bases). The CDR3 totals 13 residues. Trimming pared 6 bases from V and 4 bases from J, leaving 12 bases between. CDR1 and CDR2 from the germline V gene are LNHDA and SQIVND (reference sequence). CDR3: CASRNRARTEAFF. CDR3 DNA: TGTGCCAGTAGAAACAGGGCCCGCACTGAAGCTTTCTTT.

This clone was seen only once. The chain uses TRBV30 and TRBJ1-2; a possible D gene is TRBD1 (6 bases). CDR1 is GTSNPN, CDR2 SVGIG, per germline (reference sequence). Trimming shortened V by 0 bases and J by 9 bases, and 8 bases separated the two germline ends. The CDR3 extends over 11 amino acids. CDR3 sequence (DNA): TGTGCCTGGAGTGTAGGACAGAGCTACACCTTC. As protein: CAWSVGQSYTF.

The CDR3, as DNA: TGCGCCAGCAGCTTGGTCGGACAAGCCTACAATGAGCAGTTCTTC. Protein sequence: CASSLVGQAYNEQFF. The chain is built from TRBV5-1 and TRBJ2-1; a weak D match, TRBD1 (5 bases). This CDR3 is 15 amino acids long. V was shortened by 0 bases and J by 2 bases, with 9 bases between the two germline ends. Germline lookup yields CDR1 SGHRS and CDR2 YFSETQ. The full variable domain, in which reference TRBV5-1 and TRBJ2-1 provide the parts outside the CDR3, is KAGVTQTPRYLIKTRGQQVTLSCSPISGHRSVSWYQQTPGQGLQFLFEYFSETQRNKGNFPGRFSGRQFSNSRSEMNVSTLELGDSALYLCASSLVGQAYNEQFFGPGTRLTVL.

The V and J genes are TRBV3-1 (or the pseudogene TRBV3-2) and TRBJ1-2; D gene uncertain. V was pared by 3 bases and J by 2 bases, with 7 bases between. CDR1 and CDR2 (germline): LGHDT, YNNKEL (reference sequence). The CDR3 length is 13 residues. DNA for the CDR3: TGTGCCAGCAGCCATACAGTGAACTATGGCTACACCTTC. Its translation: CASSHTVNYGYTF.

CDR3 in DNA: TGTGCCAGCAGCCCAGGCCCAGGAGGCTACAATGAGCAGTTCTTC. This translates into CASSPGPGGYNEQFF. The chain uses TRBV3-1 (or the pseudogene TRBV3-2) and TRBJ2-1, with D tentatively TRBD2 (5 bases). Trimming took off 4 bases at V and 3 bases at J, with 13 bases between the two ends. There are 15 residues in the CDR3. CDR1 LGHDT and CDR2 YNNKEL come from the germline V gene (reference sequence).

The chain couples TRBV5-6 to TRBJ2-5; the match to TRBD2 covers 8 bases. Germline-derived CDR1 and CDR2 are SGHDT and YYEEEE. V lost 4 bases, J lost 1 base, and 12 bases stayed unmatched. CDR3 length: 17 residues. The CDR3 is CASSPYARGVSQETQYF. The CDR3 nucleotides read TGTGCCAGCAGCCCCTATGCGCGGGGGGTAAGCCAAGAGACCCAGTACTTC.

The chain combines TRBV30 with TRBJ2-1; no definite D call. From germline, CDR1 is GTSNPN and CDR2 SVGIG (reference sequence). This CDR3 contains 14 residues. Between the trimmed V and J ends, which lost 4 bases and 0 bases, there was a span of 10 bases. The CDR3 reads CAWMGVSSYNEQFF. The CDR3 DNA sequence: TGTGCCTGGATGGGCGTTAGCTCCTACAATGAGCAGTTCTTC.

The chain carries TRBV30 and TRBJ1-5; D is possibly TRBD1 (5 bases). The CDR3 totals 14 residues. The germline V gene has CDR1 GTSNPN and CDR2 SVGIG (reference sequence). V was pared by 2 bases and J by 3 bases, with 11 bases between. The CDR3 DNA reads as TGTGCCTGGAGTAAAGGGGTAGCCAATCAGCCCCAGCATTTT. Amino acid sequence: CAWSKGVANQPQHF.

The gene calls are TRBV7-9 and TRBJ1-2; perhaps TRBD1 as D (5 bases). This CDR3 is 13 amino acids long. Germline CDR1 and CDR2: SEHNR and FQNEAQ (reference sequence). Trimming cost V 1 base and J 3 bases, with 6 bases left between them. Here the CDR3 DNA reads TGTGCCAGCAGCTTAGGACAGTACTATGGCTACACCTTC. Its translation is CASSLGQYYGYTF.